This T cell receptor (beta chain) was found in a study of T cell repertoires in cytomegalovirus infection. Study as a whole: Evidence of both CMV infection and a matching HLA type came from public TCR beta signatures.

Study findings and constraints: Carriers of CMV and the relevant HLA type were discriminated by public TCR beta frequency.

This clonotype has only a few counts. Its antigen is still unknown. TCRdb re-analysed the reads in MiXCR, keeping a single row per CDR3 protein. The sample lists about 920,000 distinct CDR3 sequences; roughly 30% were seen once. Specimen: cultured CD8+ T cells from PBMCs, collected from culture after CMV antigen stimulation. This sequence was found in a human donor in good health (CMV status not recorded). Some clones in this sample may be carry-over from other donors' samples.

The CDR3 DNA reads as TGTGCCATCAGTGACGGGACAGGGATCGACTATGGCTACACCTTC. Translation gives CAISDGTGIDYGYTF. This chain connects TRBV10-3 to TRBJ1-2, with 9 bases fitting TRBD1. Germline V lookup: CDR1 ENHRY, CDR2 SYGVKD. The J segment lost 3 bases and the V segment lost 3 bases, leaving 5 bases of the junction unmatched. The CDR3 covers 15 residues.